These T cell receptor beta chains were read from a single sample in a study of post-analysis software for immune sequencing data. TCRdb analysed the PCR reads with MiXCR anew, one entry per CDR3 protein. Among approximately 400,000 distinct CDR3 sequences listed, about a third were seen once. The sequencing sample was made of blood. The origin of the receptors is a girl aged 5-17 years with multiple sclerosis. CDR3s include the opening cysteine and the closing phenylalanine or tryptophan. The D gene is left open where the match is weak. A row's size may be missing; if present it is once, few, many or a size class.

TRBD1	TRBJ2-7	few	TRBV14	CASSQEVGTATYEQYF	TGTGCCAGCAGCCAAGAAGTAGGGACAGCCACCTACGAGCAGTACTTC
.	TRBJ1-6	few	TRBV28	CASVHGGEGHSPLHF	TGTGCCAGCGTACATGGGGGTGAAGGTCATTCACCCCTCCACTTT
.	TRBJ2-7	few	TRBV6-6	CASSYSVQGGYEQYF	TGTGCCAGCAGTTACTCGGTTCAGGGCGGTTACGAGCAGTACTTC
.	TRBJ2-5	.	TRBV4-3	CAGSQVKRVEQYF	TGCGCCGGCAGCCAAGTGAAAAGGGTTGAGCAGTACTTC
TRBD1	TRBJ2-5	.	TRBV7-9	CASSSTTGRGETQYF	TGTGCCAGCAGCTCAACGACAGGGAGAGGGGAGACCCAGTACTTC
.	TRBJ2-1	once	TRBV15	CATSRDVRGDEQFF	TGTGCCACCAGCAGAGATGTCCGTGGCGATGAGCAGTTCTTC
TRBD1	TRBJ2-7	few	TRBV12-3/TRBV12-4	CASSPDRFPYEQYF	TGTGCCAGCAGCCCGGACAGGTTCCCTTACGAGCAGTACTTC
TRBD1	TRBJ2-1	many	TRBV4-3	CASSQNPGTGEYNEQFF	TGCGCCAGCAGCCAAAACCCGGGGACAGGGGAGTACAATGAGCAGTTCTTC
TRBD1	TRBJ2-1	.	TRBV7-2	CASSSRQGRSYNEQFF	TGTGCCAGCAGCTCCCGACAGGGCCGCTCCTACAATGAGCAGTTCTTC
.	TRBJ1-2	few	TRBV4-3	CASSQGWRRQDAYGYTF	TGCGCCAGCAGCCAAGGGTGGAGGAGGCAGGACGCCTATGGCTACACCTTC
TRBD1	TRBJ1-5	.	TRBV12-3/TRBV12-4	CASHGQANQPQHF	TGTGCCAGCCACGGACAGGCCAATCAGCCCCAGCATTTT
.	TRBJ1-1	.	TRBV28	CASSQIVNTEAFF	TGTGCCAGCAGTCAGATCGTGAACACTGAAGCTTTCTTT
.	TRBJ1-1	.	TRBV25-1	CASSPYGWNTEAFF	TGTGCCAGCAGCCCTTACGGGTGGAACACTGAAGCTTTCTTT
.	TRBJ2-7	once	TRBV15	CATSRAGALGNEQYF	TGTGCCACCAGCCGCGCGGGGGCCTTGGGGAATGAGCAGTACTTC
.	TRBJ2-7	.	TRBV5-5	CASSVGGGPHEQYF	TGTGCCAGCAGCGTCGGTGGGGGGCCCCACGAGCAGTACTTC
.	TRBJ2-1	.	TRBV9	CASSPGASGYNEQFF	TGTGCCAGCAGCCCCGGCGCGTCCGGCTACAATGAGCAGTTCTTC
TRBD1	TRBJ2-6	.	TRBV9	CASSFRTGSSGANVLTF	TGTGCCAGCAGCTTCCGGACAGGGAGCTCTGGGGCCAACGTCCTGACTTTC
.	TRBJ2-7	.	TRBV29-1	CSVEADEQYF	TGCAGCGTTGAGGCTGACGAGCAGTACTTC
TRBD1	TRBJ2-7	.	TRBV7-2	CASTDRATYEQYF	TGTGCCAGTACTGACAGGGCGACCTACGAGCAGTACTTC
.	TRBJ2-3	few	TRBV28	CASSPDPTDTQYF	TGTGCCAGCAGCCCTGACCCCACAGATACGCAGTATTTT
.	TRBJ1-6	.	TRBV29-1	CSVLDGRNSPLHF	TGCAGCGTTCTCGACGGACGTAATTCACCCCTCCACTTT
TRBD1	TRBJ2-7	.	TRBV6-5	CASSYSDRGYYEQYF	TGTGCCAGCAGTTACTCGGACAGGGGATACTACGAGCAGTACTTC
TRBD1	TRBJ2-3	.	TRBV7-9	CATTPSGGGTDTQYF	TGTGCCACTACACCATCAGGGGGCGGAACAGATACGCAGTATTTT
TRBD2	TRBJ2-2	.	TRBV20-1	CSARPGLAGTGELFF	TGCAGTGCTAGGCCGGGACTAGCAGGCACCGGGGAGCTGTTTTTT
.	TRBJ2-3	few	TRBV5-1	CASRETPTSTDTQYF	TGCGCCAGCAGAGAAACACCTACTAGCACAGATACGCAGTATTTT
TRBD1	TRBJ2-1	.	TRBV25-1	CASSEWGQGAYNGQFF	TGTGCCAGCAGTGAATGGGGACAGGGGGCCTACAATGGGCAGTTCTTC
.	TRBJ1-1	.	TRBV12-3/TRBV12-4	CASSHTWPHTEAFF	TGTGCCAGCAGCCATACATGGCCTCACACTGAAGCTTTCTTT
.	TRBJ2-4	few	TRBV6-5	CASSYSTGNKNIQYF	TGTGCCAGCAGTTACTCGACCGGGAACAAAAACATTCAGTACTTC
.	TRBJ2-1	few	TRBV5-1	CASSIRPTWPYNEQFF	TGCGCCAGCAGCATAAGACCAACTTGGCCCTACAATGAGCAGTTCTTC
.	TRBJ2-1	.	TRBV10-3	CAISELQQGMGNEQFF	TGTGCCATCAGTGAGCTTCAGCAGGGAATGGGAAATGAGCAGTTCTTC
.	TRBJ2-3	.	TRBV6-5	CASSYSRDNTDTQYF	TGTGCCAGCAGTTACTCCCGGGACAACACAGATACGCAGTATTTT
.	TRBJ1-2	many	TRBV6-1	CASSPRSLELKNYGYTF	TGTGCCAGCAGTCCCAGGTCGTTGGAGTTGAAGAACTATGGCTACACCTTC
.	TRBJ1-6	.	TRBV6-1	CASSSGTYNSPLHF	TGTGCCAGCAGTTCCGGGACGTATAATTCACCCCTCCACTTT
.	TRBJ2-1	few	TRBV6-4	CASSPTGNNEQFF	TGTGCCAGCAGTCCCACAGGGAACAATGAGCAGTTCTTC
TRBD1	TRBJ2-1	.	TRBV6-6	CASSYSGQGGNEQFF	TGTGCCAGCAGTTACTCGGGACAGGGAGGAAATGAGCAGTTCTTC
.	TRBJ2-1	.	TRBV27	CASSSFRDDEQFF	TGTGCCAGCAGTTCCTTTCGCGACGATGAGCAGTTCTTC
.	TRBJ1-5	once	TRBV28	CASSLDTFGNQPQHF	TGTGCCAGCAGTTTAGACACCTTCGGCAATCAGCCCCAGCATTTT
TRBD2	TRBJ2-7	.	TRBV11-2	CASSLDELAGLGYEQYF	TGTGCCAGCAGCTTAGATGAACTAGCGGGGTTAGGGTACGAGCAGTACTTC
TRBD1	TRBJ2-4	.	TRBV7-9	CATFEQGAKNIQYF	TGTGCCACCTTCGAACAGGGGGCCAAAAACATTCAGTACTTC
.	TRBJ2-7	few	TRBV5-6	CASSRPGNSYEQYF	TGTGCCAGCAGTCGCCCGGGCAACTCCTACGAGCAGTACTTC
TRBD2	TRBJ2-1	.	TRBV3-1	CASSRKGQRGPTLYNEQFF	TGTGCCAGCAGCAGAAAGGGCCAGCGGGGGCCGACCCTTTACAATGAGCAGTTCTTC
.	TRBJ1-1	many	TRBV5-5	CASSKTGMNTEAFF	TGTGCCAGCAGCAAGACAGGTATGAACACTGAAGCTTTCTTT
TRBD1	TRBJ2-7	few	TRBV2	CASSGTGGRYEQYF	TGTGCCAGCAGTGGGACAGGGGGCAGGTACGAGCAGTACTTC
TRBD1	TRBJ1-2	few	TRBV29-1	CSVDPGQGIYGYTF	TGCAGCGTTGATCCAGGACAGGGGATCTATGGCTACACCTTC
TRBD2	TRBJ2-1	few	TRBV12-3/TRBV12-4	CASSFAAGLSSYNEQFF	TGTGCCAGCAGTTTCGCGGCGGGACTAAGCTCCTACAATGAGCAGTTCTTC
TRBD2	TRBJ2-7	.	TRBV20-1	CSARDWAGGIDEQYF	TGCAGTGCTAGAGATTGGGCGGGGGGCATCGACGAGCAGTACTTC
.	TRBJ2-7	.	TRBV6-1	CASSEAESVYEQYF	TGTGCCAGCAGTGAGGCTGAGAGCGTCTACGAGCAGTACTTC
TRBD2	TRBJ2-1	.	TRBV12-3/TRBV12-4	CASSLTLAGGYNEQFF	TGTGCCAGCAGTTTGACACTAGCGGGGGGTTACAATGAGCAGTTCTTC
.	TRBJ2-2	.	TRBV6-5	CASRAGDRELFF	TGTGCCAGCAGAGCAGGGGACCGGGAGCTGTTTTTT
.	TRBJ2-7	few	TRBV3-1	CASSQSDRLYEQYF	TGTGCCAGCAGCCAAAGCGACCGCCTCTACGAGCAGTACTTC
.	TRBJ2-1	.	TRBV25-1	CASSESSSGGEQFF	TGTGCCAGCAGTGAATCCTCGTCTGGGGGTGAGCAGTTCTTC
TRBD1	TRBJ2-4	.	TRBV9	CASSSRTGKNIQYF	TGTGCCAGCAGCTCCCGGACAGGCAAAAACATTCAGTACTTC
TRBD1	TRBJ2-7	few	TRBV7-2	CASSLGFTDRGYEQYF	TGTGCCAGCAGCTTAGGGTTTACGGACAGGGGCTACGAGCAGTACTTC
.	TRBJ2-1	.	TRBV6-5	CASQWGLGNEQFF	TGTGCCAGCCAATGGGGGCTGGGCAATGAGCAGTTCTTC
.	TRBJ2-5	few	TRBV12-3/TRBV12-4	CASNGHFQETQYF	TGTGCCAGCAATGGACACTTTCAAGAGACCCAGTACTTC
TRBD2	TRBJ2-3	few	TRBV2	CASSERGGWEGDTQYF	TGTGCCAGCAGTGAAAGGGGAGGCTGGGAGGGAGATACGCAGTATTTT
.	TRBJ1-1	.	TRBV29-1	CSVLGPEAFF	TGCAGCGTTTTGGGACCGGAAGCTTTCTTT
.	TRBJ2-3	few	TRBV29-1	CSVVSGVRVTDTQYF	TGCAGCGTTGTCTCCGGGGTCAGGGTCACAGATACGCAGTATTTT
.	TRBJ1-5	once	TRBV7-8	CASSLAPRGPRSFRNQPQHF	TGTGCCAGCAGCTTAGCGCCTAGGGGCCCGAGGTCATTTAGAAATCAGCCCCAGCATTTT